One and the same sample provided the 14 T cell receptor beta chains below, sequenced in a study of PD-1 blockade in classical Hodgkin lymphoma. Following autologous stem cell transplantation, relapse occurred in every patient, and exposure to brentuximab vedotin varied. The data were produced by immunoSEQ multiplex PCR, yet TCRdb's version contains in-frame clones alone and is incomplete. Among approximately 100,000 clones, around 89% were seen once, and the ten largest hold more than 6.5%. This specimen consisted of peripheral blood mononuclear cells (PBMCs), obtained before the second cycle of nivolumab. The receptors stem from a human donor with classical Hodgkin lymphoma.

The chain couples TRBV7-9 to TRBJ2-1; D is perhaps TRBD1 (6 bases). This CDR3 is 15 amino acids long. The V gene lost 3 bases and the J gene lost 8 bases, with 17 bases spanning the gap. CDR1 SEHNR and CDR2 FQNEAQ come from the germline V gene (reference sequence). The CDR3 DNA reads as TGTGCCAGCAGCTTCCCACAAAAGGGGGTCGATGAGCAGTTCTTC. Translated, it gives CASSFPQKGVDEQFF.

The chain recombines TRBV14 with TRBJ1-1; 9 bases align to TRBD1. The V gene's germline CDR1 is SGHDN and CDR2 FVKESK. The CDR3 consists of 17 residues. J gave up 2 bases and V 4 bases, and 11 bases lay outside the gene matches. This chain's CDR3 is CASSPRSKQGANTEAFF. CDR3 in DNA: TGTGCCAGCAGCCCAAGATCAAAACAGGGGGCCAACACTGAAGCTTTCTTT.

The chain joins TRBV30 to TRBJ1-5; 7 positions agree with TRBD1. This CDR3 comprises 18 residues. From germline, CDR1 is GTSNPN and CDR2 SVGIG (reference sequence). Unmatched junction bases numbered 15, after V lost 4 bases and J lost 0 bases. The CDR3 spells CAWTILNRQGNSNQPQHF. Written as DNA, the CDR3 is TGTGCCTGGACCATCTTAAATCGACAGGGCAATAGCAATCAGCCCCAGCATTTT. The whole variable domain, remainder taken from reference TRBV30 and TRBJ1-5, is SQTIHQWPATLVQPVGSPLSLECTVEGTSNPNLYWYRQAAGRGLQLLFYSVGIGQISSEVPQNLSASRPQDRQFILSSKKLLLSDSGFYLCAWTILNRQGNSNQPQHFGDGTRLSIL.

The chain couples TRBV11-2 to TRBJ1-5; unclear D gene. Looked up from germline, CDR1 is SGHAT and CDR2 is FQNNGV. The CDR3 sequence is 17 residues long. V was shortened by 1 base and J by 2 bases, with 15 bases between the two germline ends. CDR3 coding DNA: TGTGCCAGCAGCTTAGGCGGCAGTTCGACTGGCAATCAGCCCCAGCATTTT. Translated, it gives CASSLGGSSTGNQPQHF.

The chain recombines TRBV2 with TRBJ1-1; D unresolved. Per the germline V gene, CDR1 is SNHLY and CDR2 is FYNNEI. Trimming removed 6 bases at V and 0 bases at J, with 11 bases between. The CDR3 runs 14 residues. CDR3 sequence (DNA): TGTGCCAGCAGCGAACAGAGTTTGAACACTGAAGCTTTCTTT. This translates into CASSEQSLNTEAFF.

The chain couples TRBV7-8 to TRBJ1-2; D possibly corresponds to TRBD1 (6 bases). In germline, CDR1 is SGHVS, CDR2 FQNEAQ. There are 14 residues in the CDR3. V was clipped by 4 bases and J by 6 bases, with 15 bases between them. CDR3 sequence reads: CASSSREGGNGYTF. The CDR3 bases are TGTGCCAGCAGCTCGCGAGAGGGGGGGAATGGCTACACCTTC.

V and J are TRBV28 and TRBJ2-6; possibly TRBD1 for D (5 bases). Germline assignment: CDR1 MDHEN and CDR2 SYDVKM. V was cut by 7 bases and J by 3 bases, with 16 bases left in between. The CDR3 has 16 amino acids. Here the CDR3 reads CASTQPQGFGANVLTF. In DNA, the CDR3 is TGTGCCAGCACCCAACCTCAGGGCTTTGGGGCCAACGTCCTGACTTTC.

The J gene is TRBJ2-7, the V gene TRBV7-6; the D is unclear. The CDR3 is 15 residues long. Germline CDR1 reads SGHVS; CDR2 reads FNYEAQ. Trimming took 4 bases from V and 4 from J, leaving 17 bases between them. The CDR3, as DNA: TGTGCCAGCAGCTCTAGGGTACGCGGCAGTTACGAGCAGTACTTC. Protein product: CASSSRVRGSYEQYF.

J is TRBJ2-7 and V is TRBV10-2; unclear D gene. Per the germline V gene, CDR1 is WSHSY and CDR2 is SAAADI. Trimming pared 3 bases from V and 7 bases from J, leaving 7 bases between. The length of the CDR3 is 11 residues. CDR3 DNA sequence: TGCGCCAGCAGTGAACGGTGGGAGCAGTACTTC. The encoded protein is CASSERWEQYF.

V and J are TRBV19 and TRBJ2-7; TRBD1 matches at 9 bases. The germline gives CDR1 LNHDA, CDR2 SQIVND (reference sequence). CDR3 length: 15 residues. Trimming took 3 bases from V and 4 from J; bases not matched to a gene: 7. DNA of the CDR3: TGTGCCAGTAGTATCGAGGGACAGGGTCTGTACGAGCAGTACTTC. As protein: CASSIEGQGLYEQYF. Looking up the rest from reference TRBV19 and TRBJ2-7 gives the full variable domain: DGGITQSPKYLFRKEGQNVTLSCEQNLNHDAMYWYRQDPGQGLRLIYYSQIVNDFQKGDIAEGYSVSREKKESFPLTVTSAQKNPTAFYLCASSIEGQGLYEQYFGPGTRLTVT.

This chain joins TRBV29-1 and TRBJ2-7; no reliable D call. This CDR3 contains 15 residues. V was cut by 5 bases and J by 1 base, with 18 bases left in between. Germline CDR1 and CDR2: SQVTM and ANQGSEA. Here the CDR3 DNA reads TGCAGCGTTAGGGTGGAACAGAGCTTATCCTACGAGCAGTACTTC. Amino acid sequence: CSVRVEQSLSYEQYF.

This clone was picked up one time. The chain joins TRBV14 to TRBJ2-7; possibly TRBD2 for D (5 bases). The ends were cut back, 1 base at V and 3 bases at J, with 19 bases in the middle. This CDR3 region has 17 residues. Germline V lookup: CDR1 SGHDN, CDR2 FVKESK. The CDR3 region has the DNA TGTGCCAGCAGCCAAGTTACATACCGGGATGCGCACTACGAGCAGTACTTC. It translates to CASSQVTYRDAHYEQYF.

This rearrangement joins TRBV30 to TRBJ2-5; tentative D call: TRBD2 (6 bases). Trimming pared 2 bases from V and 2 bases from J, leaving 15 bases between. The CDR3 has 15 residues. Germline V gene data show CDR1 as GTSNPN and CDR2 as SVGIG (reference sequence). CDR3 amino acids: CAWSRAAGLQETQYF. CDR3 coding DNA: TGTGCCTGGAGTAGGGCGGCGGGGCTTCAAGAGACCCAGTACTTC. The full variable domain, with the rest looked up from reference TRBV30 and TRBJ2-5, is SQTIHQWPATLVQPVGSPLSLECTVEGTSNPNLYWYRQAAGRGLQLLFYSVGIGQISSEVPQNLSASRPQDRQFILSSKKLLLSDSGFYLCAWSRAAGLQETQYFGPGTRLLVL.

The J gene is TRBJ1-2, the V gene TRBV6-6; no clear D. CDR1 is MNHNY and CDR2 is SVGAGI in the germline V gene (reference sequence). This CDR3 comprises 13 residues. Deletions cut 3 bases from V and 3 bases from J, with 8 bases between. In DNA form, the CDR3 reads TGTGCCAGCAGTTATACGGCGGACTATGGCTACACCTTC. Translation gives CASSYTADYGYTF.